A single sample gave rise to the 14 T cell receptor beta chains below, sequenced in a study of blood T cell repertoires in COVID-19. Using immunoSEQ multiplex PCR, the repertoire was profiled, and TCRdb retains in-frame clones only, with some absent. The profile shows roughly 200,000 clones, around 80% of them singletons. Sequencing was done on a sample of peripheral blood. These receptors were collected from a man between 35 and 55 years old with acute or convalescent COVID-19.

This rearrangement joins TRBV2 to TRBJ1-1; 8 positions agree with TRBD1. The CDR3 length is 13 residues. V lost 6 bases and J lost 7; bases outside the gene matches: 7. Germline V gives CDR1 SNHLY, CDR2 FYNNEI. The CDR3 DNA sequence: TGTGCCAGCAGACAGGGGGAGGTGAGTGAAGCTTTCTTT. Its protein product is CASRQGEVSEAFF. Drawing the rest from reference TRBV2 and TRBJ1-1, the complete variable domain is EPEVTQTPSHQVTQMGQEVILRCVPISNHLYFYWYRQILGQKVEFLVSFYNNEISEKSEIFDDQFSVERPDGSNFTLKIRSTKLEDSAMYFCASRQGEVSEAFFGQGTRLTVV.

The V and J genes are TRBV19 and TRBJ1-2; 8 nucleotides agree with TRBD1. The CDR3 length is 12 residues. Trimming removed 9 bases from V and 6 bases from J; junction bases left unmatched: 6. CDR1 is LNHDA, CDR2 SQIVND, per germline (reference sequence). In nucleotides, the CDR3 is TGTGCCAGCTCGGGACAGGAACATGGCTACACCTTC. Its translation is CASSGQEHGYTF. The full variable domain, its missing parts supplied by reference TRBV19 and TRBJ1-2, is DGGITQSPKYLFRKEGQNVTLSCEQNLNHDAMYWYRQDPGQGLRLIYYSQIVNDFQKGDIAEGYSVSREKKESFPLTVTSAQKNPTAFYLCASSGQEHGYTFGSGTRLTVV.

The V call is TRBV2, the J call TRBJ2-3; 10 bases line up with TRBD2. The CDR3 extends over 14 amino acids. With V trimmed by 10 bases and J by 11 bases, 15 bases remained unmatched. CDR1 and CDR2 (germline): SNHLY, FYNNEI. CDR3 sequence: CATQREGIVGVQYF. CDR3 sequence (DNA): TGTGCCACCCAGCGGGAGGGTATAGTGGGTGTGCAGTATTTT. Together with reference TRBV2 and TRBJ2-3, the CDR3 gives the full variable domain: EPEVTQTPSHQVTQMGQEVILRCVPISNHLYFYWYRQILGQKVEFLVSFYNNEISEKSEIFDDQFSVERPDGSNFTLKIRSTKLEDSAMYFCATQREGIVGVQYFGPGTRLTVL.

The genes are TRBV5-4 and TRBJ1-1; 7 bases map to TRBD1. Germline values: CDR1 SGHNT, CDR2 YYREEE (reference sequence). The CDR3 sequence is 15 residues long. Germline trimming cut 1 base from V and 4 bases from J; bases unmatched to any gene: 7. The CDR3 sequence is CASSLQGDLGTEAFF. The CDR3 nucleotides read TGTGCCAGCAGCTTGCAGGGGGATCTGGGCACTGAAGCTTTCTTT.

This chain uses TRBV29-1 with TRBJ2-7, with TRBD2 matching over 11 bases. Trimming removed 1 base from V and 3 bases from J; junction bases left unmatched: 2. This CDR3 is 14 amino acids long. Germline CDR1 SQVTM, CDR2 ANQGSEA. CDR3 loop: CSVEGTSGFYEQYF. CDR3 in DNA: TGCAGCGTTGAAGGGACTAGCGGGTTCTACGAGCAGTACTTC.

This chain uses TRBV18 with TRBJ2-1, with 8 bases aligning to TRBD2. V was pared by 3 bases and J by 8 bases, with 9 bases of the junction left unmatched. CDR3 length: 15 amino acids. Germline lookup yields CDR1 KGHSH and CDR2 LQKENI. CDR3 in amino acids: CASSPGTRGFDEQFF. The CDR3 bases are TGTGCCAGCTCACCCGGGACTAGAGGTTTCGATGAGCAGTTCTTC.

The J gene is TRBJ1-1, the V gene TRBV29-1; D gene uncertain. CDR3 length: 13 residues. The V and J ends lost 5 bases and 0 bases respectively, with 10 bases between them. Looked up from germline, CDR1 is SQVTM and CDR2 is ANQGSEA. The CDR3 bases are TGCAGCGTTCGGTACTTCATGAACACTGAAGCTTTCTTT. Translating gives CSVRYFMNTEAFF.

V is TRBV11-2 and J is TRBJ2-7; possibly TRBD2 for D (5 bases). This CDR3 comprises 15 residues. Germline V gene data show CDR1 as SGHAT and CDR2 as FQNNGV. With 2 bases removed from V and 5 bases from J, the gap between germline ends came to 16 bases. CDR3 nucleotide sequence: TGTGCCAGCAGCTTACTGCGTACTAGTCTACACGAGCAGTACTTC. The encoded protein is CASSLLRTSLHEQYF.

In the case of this clone: Germline is not matched at one junction end, which may reflect a read error. This sequence joins TRBV9 and TRBJ1-2; weak D call: TRBD1 (6 bases). The V gene's germline CDR1 is SGDLS and CDR2 YYNGEE. CDR3 length: 14 residues. The CDR3 bases are TGTGCCGGCAGCGTATTTGCAGGGGACTATGGCTACACCTTC. Protein: CAGSVFAGDYGYTF.

In this sample, this clone turned up once. The chain recombines TRBV10-1 with TRBJ1-5, with a tentative D call TRBD1 (6 bases). Trimming took off 8 bases at V and 5 bases at J, with 13 bases between the two ends. CDR1 and CDR2 (germline): WNHNN, SYGVQD (reference sequence). The CDR3 is 13 amino acids. The CDR3 sequence: CASSGDMDQPQHF. The CDR3 DNA follows: TGCGCCAGCTCAGGGGACATGGATCAGCCCCAGCATTTT.

The chain has TRBV4-2 and TRBJ2-1, with 8 bases lining up with TRBD2. This CDR3 contains 16 residues. Trimming at V came to 0 bases and at J to 3 bases, leaving 4 bases not matched to a gene. From germline, CDR1 is LGHNA and CDR2 YNFKEQ. DNA of the CDR3: TGTGCCAGCAGCCAAGATAGCACTAGCGGCTACAATGAGCAGTTCTTC. Residues: CASSQDSTSGYNEQFF.

The chain couples TRBV5-6 to TRBJ2-1; D call uncertain. Trimming stripped 0 bases from V and 11 bases from J, with 12 bases between. The CDR3 loop spans 13 amino acids. Germline V gene lookup returns CDR1 SGHDT and CDR2 YYEEEE. DNA of the CDR3: TGTGCCAGCAGCTTGGCCGCAGGTGTGCAGCAGTTCTTC. This translates into CASSLAAGVQQFF.

This clone was seen just once. The V and J genes are TRBV3-1 (or the pseudogene TRBV3-2) and TRBJ1-2; TRBD1 might be the D (6 bases). CDR3 length: 13 amino acids. Trimming stripped 3 bases from V and 8 bases from J, with 13 bases between. The germline V gene encodes CDR1 LGHDT and CDR2 YNNKEL (reference sequence). In DNA form, the CDR3 reads TGTGCCAGCAGCCATACAGGGTTAGGCGGCTACACCTTC. This translates into CASSHTGLGGYTF.

Regarding this clone: Additional DNA sequences in this sample encode the identical CDR3. V gene TRBV7-9 combines with J gene TRBJ1-4; D is perhaps TRBD1 (5 bases). Germline V gene lookup returns CDR1 SEHNR and CDR2 FQNEAQ (reference sequence). The CDR3 extends over 14 amino acids. V gave up 5 bases and J gave up 7 bases, with 14 bases separating them. CDR3 protein: CASSPSGGGEKLFF. CDR3 sequence (DNA): TGTGCCAGCAGCCCCAGTGGGGGGGGTGAAAAACTGTTTTTT.